This TCR beta chain is from a study of T-cell memory formation after mild COVID-19. General observations from the study: The authors left the SARS-CoV-2 specificity of second-wave clones peaking on day 37 unconfirmed. Later expanders leaned CD4+, whereas day 15 to 85 contracting clones were balanced CD4/CD8. The pre-infection memory compartment contained some responding clones, suggesting cross-reactive memory joined.

The TCR alpha and TCR beta cDNA libraries, bearing sample barcodes and UMIs, were generated by 5'RACE using constant-segment primers. A single record per CDR3 protein comes from TCRdb applying MiXCR to the 5' RACE reads. The sample includes about 350,000 distinct CDR3 sequences, approximately 13% of them seen just once. The ends were cut back, 6 bases at V and 2 bases at J, with 13 bases in the middle. The CDR3 sequence is 15 residues long. Germline V gene sequence: CDR1 SNHLY, CDR2 FYNNEI. Remarks on this clonotype: Its specificity is not known.

Material: PBMCs or a T cell subset sorted from them (not recorded which). The source of this sequence is a man aged 18 to 35 who had mild COVID-19 (a few samples of this study predate the infection). Cell type and time point are not known. This rearrangement joins TRBV2 to TRBJ2-2, with D perhaps TRBD1 (6 bases). The CDR3 here is CASSFQGHNTGELFF. CDR3 DNA sequence: TGTGCCAGCAGCTTCCAGGGACACAACACCGGGGAGCTGTTTTTT.